This entry lists 10 T cell receptor beta chains sequenced from one sample in a study of cytomegalovirus exposure and HLA in healthy donors. PCR primers comprised 60 Vbeta and 13 Jbeta primers. Data came from immunoSEQ multiplex PCR; TCRdb stores just in-frame clones and leaves some out. The data hold over 200,000 clones, with 70% to 85% observed a single time. Sample: PBMCs. The receptors shown here come from a woman in her thirties or forties in good health and CMV-seronegative.

This clone was found a few times. The V and J genes are TRBV10-3 and TRBJ1-1, with 9 nucleotides matching TRBD1. V shed 4 bases, J shed 4 bases, and the junction held 4 bases outside the gene matches. The CDR3 sequence is 14 residues long. Germline CDR1 reads ENHRY; CDR2 reads SYGVKD. The CDR3 here is CAISVPGQGTEAFF. CDR3 coding DNA: TGTGCCATCAGTGTTCCGGGACAGGGCACTGAAGCTTTCTTT.

This rearrangement joins TRBV27 to TRBJ2-3, with TRBD2 matching over 9 bases. Germline values: CDR1 MNHEY, CDR2 SMNVEV (reference sequence). The CDR3 has 17 residues. Losses at the gene ends were 4 bases for V and 5 bases for J; bases not matched to a gene: 13. The DNA for the CDR3 is TGTGCCAGCAGTTCTCCTGGGGCGGGGGGGCCAGGAGATACGCAGTATTTT. This sequence encodes CASSSPGAGGPGDTQYF.

The chain employs TRBV29-1 and TRBJ1-2, with 7 bases lining up with TRBD1. Germline CDR1 and CDR2: SQVTM and ANQGSEA. V shed 3 bases and J 8 bases; nucleotides not matched to a gene: 6. This CDR3 spans 12 amino acids. The CDR3 protein is CSVDVRGNGYTF. CDR3 nucleotides: TGCAGCGTTGACGTCAGGGGGAACGGCTACACCTTC.

V usage is TRBV5-6 and J usage is TRBJ2-3; 8 bases are a match to TRBD2. Germline V lookup: CDR1 SGHDT, CDR2 YYEEEE. Losses at the gene ends were 7 bases for V and 5 bases for J; bases not matched to a gene: 18. The CDR3 runs to 17 residues. The CDR3 DNA reads TGTGCCAGCTATTCCCGGTTGAACGGGGGGGCAGGAGATACGCAGTATTTT. As protein: CASYSRLNGGAGDTQYF. Variable domain in full (rest from reference TRBV5-6 and TRBJ2-3): DAGVTQSPTHLIKTRGQQVTLRCSPKSGHDTVSWYQQALGQGPQFIFQYYEEEERQRGNFPDRFSGHQFPNYSSELNVNALLLGDSALYLCASYSRLNGGAGDTQYFGPGTRLTVL.

This clone occurred once. The V and J genes are TRBV9 and TRBJ2-2; D is undetermined. Trimming stripped 3 bases from V and 2 bases from J, with 14 bases between. Germline V gene data show CDR1 as SGDLS and CDR2 as YYNGEE. This CDR3 is built from 16 residues. The CDR3 protein is CASSAKQLANTGELFF. For the CDR3, the DNA is TGTGCCAGCAGCGCCAAGCAGTTAGCAAACACCGGGGAGCTGTTTTTT.

This clone was detected a few times. The chain joins TRBV7-2 to TRBJ2-7; weak D call: TRBD2 (6 bases). CDR3 length: 15 residues. CDR1 is SGHTA, CDR2 FQGNSA, per germline. V was trimmed by 5 bases and J by 0 bases, leaving 14 bases between them. The CDR3 DNA reads as TGTGCCAGCAGCGCACTCGGGGGTGGCTCCTACGAGCAGTACTTC. This encodes CASSALGGGSYEQYF. Looking up the rest from reference TRBV7-2 and TRBJ2-7 gives the full variable domain: GAGVSQSPSNKVTEKGKDVELRCDPISGHTALYWYRQSLGQGLEFLIYFQGNSAPDKSGLPSDRFSAERTGGSVSTLTIQRTQQEDSAVYLCASSALGGGSYEQYFGPGTRLTVT.

V is TRBV5-1 and J is TRBJ2-2; TRBD2 aligns across 11 bases. J gave up 0 bases and V 4 bases, and 2 bases lay outside the gene matches. The CDR3 consists of 16 residues. Germline V gives CDR1 SGHRS, CDR2 YFSETQ. The CDR3 DNA sequence: TGCGCCAGCAGCGCGGGACTAGCGGCGAACACCGGGGAGCTGTTTTTT. As protein: CASSAGLAANTGELFF.

The CDR3 DNA reads TGTGCCAGCAGTGAAGATAGACAGGACCGATGGGGGACTGAAGCTTTCTTT. Translating it yields CASSEDRQDRWGTEAFF. This chain uses TRBV2 with TRBJ1-1, with a possible D match to TRBD1 (6 bases). The V gene's germline CDR1 is SNHLY and CDR2 FYNNEI. This CDR3 spans 17 amino acids. V dropped 1 base and J dropped 5 bases, with 20 bases sitting between them. Drawing the rest from reference TRBV2 and TRBJ1-1, the complete variable domain is EPEVTQTPSHQVTQMGQEVILRCVPISNHLYFYWYRQILGQKVEFLVSFYNNEISEKSEIFDDQFSVERPDGSNFTLKIRSTKLEDSAMYFCASSEDRQDRWGTEAFFGQGTRLTVV.

This chain uses TRBV7-2 with TRBJ2-5; D is perhaps TRBD2 (7 bases). The germline gives CDR1 SGHTA, CDR2 FQGNSA. This CDR3 has 15 amino acids. Deletions cut 1 base from V and 5 bases from J, with 14 bases between. The CDR3 loop is CASSLVEGGEETQYF. CDR3 in DNA: TGTGCCAGCAGCTTAGTTGAGGGGGGGGAGGAGACCCAGTACTTC.

This clone has more than one count but fewer than ten. The J gene is TRBJ2-7, the V gene TRBV7-9; no clear D gene. CDR1 and CDR2 from the germline V gene are SEHNR and FQNEAQ (reference sequence). V shed 5 bases and J shed 7 bases, with 18 bases lying between them. CDR3 length equals 14 residues. CDR3 sequence reads: CASSESETSGEQYF. CDR3 nucleotides: TGTGCCAGCAGCGAGAGCGAGACCTCCGGGGAGCAGTACTTC. Full variable domain (missing parts from reference TRBV7-9 and TRBJ2-7): DTGVSQNPRHKITKRGQNVTFRCDPISEHNRLYWYRQTLGQGPEFLTYFQNEAQLEKSRLLSDRFSAERPKGSFSTLEIQRTEQGDSAMYLCASSESETSGEQYFGPGTRLTVT.